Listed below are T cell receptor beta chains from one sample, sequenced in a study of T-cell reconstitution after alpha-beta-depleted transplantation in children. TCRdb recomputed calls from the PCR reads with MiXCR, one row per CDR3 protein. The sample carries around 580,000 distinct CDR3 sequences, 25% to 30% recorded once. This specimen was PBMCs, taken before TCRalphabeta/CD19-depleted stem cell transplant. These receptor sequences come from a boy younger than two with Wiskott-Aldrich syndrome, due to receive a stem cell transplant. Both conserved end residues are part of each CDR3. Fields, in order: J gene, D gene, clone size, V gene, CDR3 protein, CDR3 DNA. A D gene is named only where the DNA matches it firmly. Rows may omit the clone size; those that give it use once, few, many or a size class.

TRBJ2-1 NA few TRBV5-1 CASSSSPGDSYNEQFF TGCGCCAGCAGCTCAAGCCCGGGAGACTCCTACAATGAGCAGTTCTTC
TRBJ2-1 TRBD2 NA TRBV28 CASSLRREGRENEQFF TGTGCCAGCAGTTTACGGCGGGAGGGCCGCGAGAATGAGCAGTTCTTC
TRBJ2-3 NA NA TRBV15 CATSRDINTDTQYF TGTGCCACCAGCAGAGATATCAACACAGATACGCAGTATTTT
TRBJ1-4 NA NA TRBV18 CASSPKGQEKLFF TGTGCCAGCTCACCGAAGGGACAAGAAAAACTGTTTTTT
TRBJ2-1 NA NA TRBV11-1 CASSLRPGLLSSYNEQFF TGTGCCAGCAGCTTAAGGCCTGGCCTCCTCAGCTCCTACAATGAGCAGTTCTTC
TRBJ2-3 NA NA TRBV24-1 CATSDRTADTQYF TGTGCCACCAGTGATCGTACAGCAGATACGCAGTATTTT
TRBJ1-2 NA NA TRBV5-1 CASSLGSTASEGYTF TGCGCCAGCAGCTTGGGCTCCACAGCCTCGGAGGGCTACACCTTC
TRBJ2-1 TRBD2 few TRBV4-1 CASSQASGSNEQFF TGCGCCAGCAGCCAGGCTAGCGGGAGTAATGAGCAGTTCTTC
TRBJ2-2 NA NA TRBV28 CASRRGSGTGELFF TGTGCCAGCAGAAGGGGATCGGGGACCGGGGAGCTGTTTTTT
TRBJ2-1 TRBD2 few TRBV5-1 CASSLRLAGTEQFF TGCGCCAGCAGCCTCCGACTAGCGGGCACTGAGCAGTTCTTC
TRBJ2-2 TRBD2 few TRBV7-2 CASSRDREAGELFF TGTGCCAGCAGCCGTGATCGGGAGGCCGGGGAGCTGTTTTTT
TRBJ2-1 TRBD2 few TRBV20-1 CSARTLEGAGGLGEQFF TGCAGTGCTAGAACACTGGAGGGGGCGGGAGGGCTAGGGGAGCAGTTCTTC
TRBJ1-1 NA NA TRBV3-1 CASSQGGGAFF TGTGCCAGCAGCCAAGGGGGAGGCGCTTTCTTT
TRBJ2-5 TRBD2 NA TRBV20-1 CSARDRRAGVQETQYF TGCAGTGCTAGAGATCGTCGAGCGGGAGTTCAAGAGACCCAGTACTTC
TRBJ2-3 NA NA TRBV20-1 CSASVPNLPDTQYF TGCAGTGCTAGTGTCCCTAATCTTCCAGATACGCAGTATTTT
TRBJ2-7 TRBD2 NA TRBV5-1 CASSLASSGSYEQYF TGCGCCAGCAGCTTGGCTTCTAGCGGGAGCTACGAGCAGTACTTC
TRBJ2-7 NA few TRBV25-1 CASSGRAYEQYF TGTGCCAGCAGCGGTCGGGCCTACGAGCAGTACTTC
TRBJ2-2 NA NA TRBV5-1 CASRAGATGELFF TGCGCCAGCAGGGCAGGTGCCACCGGGGAGCTGTTTTTT
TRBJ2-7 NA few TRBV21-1 CASSNRGQGDYEQYF TGTGCCAGCAGCAATCGGGGACAGGGAGACTACGAGCAGTACTTC
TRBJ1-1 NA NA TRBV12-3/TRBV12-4 CASSNGGIGAFF TGTGCCAGCAGCAATGGGGGAATCGGAGCTTTCTTT
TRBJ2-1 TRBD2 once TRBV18 CASSPSREGEQFF TGTGCCAGCTCACCAAGCCGGGAGGGTGAGCAGTTCTTC
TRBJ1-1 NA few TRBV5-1 CASSLTGQNTEAFF TGCGCCAGCAGCTTGACAGGCCAGAACACTGAAGCTTTCTTT
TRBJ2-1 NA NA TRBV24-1 CATSDSALASYNEQFF TGTGCCACCAGTGATTCCGCCCTCGCCTCCTACAATGAGCAGTTCTTC
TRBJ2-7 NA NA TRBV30 CACRGSYEQYF TGTGCCTGCAGGGGCTCCTACGAGCAGTACTTC
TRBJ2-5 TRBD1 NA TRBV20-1 CSARVRDRQETQYF TGCAGTGCTAGAGTCCGGGACAGACAAGAGACCCAGTACTTC
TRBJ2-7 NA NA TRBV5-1 CASSLGFGAYEQYF TGCGCCAGCAGCTTGGGCTTCGGAGCCTACGAGCAGTACTTC
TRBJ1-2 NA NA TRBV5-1 CASSSFWDQDRHNYGYTF TGCGCCAGCAGCTCCTTCTGGGATCAGGACAGACATAACTATGGCTACACCTTC
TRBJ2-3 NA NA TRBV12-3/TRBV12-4 CASSELGRRGTDTQYF TGTGCCAGCAGTGAGCTTGGGCGGCGGGGCACAGATACGCAGTATTTT
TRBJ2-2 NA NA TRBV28 CASLKAASMNTGELFF TGTGCCAGCCTAAAGGCAGCGAGCATGAACACCGGGGAGCTGTTTTTT
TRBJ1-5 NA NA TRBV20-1 CSARSTVSNQPQHF TGCAGTGCCCGTTCGACGGTAAGCAATCAGCCCCAGCATTTT
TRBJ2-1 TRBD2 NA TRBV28 CASRGLAEPYNEQFF TGTGCCAGCAGGGGCCTAGCGGAACCTTACAATGAGCAGTTCTTC
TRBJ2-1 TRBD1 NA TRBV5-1 CASSLLGQGALDEQFF TGCGCCAGCAGCTTATTGGGGCAGGGGGCCCTCGATGAGCAGTTCTTC
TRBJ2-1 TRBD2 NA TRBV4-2 CASSHLQLAGNNEQFF TGTGCCAGCAGCCATTTGCAACTAGCGGGGAACAATGAGCAGTTCTTC
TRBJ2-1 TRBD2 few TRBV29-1 CSVGRTSGYNEQFF TGCAGCGTTGGGAGGACTAGCGGATACAATGAGCAGTTCTTC
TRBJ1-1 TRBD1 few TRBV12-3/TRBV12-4 CASRSGTGDTEAFF TGTGCCAGCAGATCCGGGACAGGGGACACTGAAGCTTTCTTT
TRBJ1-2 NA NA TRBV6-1 CASTEMGGSGYTF TGTGCCAGCACTGAAATGGGGGGGAGTGGCTACACCTTC
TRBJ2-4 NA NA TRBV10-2 CASTLTPWERVGDGAKNIQYF TGCGCCAGCACCCTCACCCCATGGGAGAGGGTTGGAGATGGGGCCAAAAACATTCAGTACTTC
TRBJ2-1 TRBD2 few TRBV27 CASSLAGLGRNEQFF TGTGCCAGCAGTTTGGCGGGACTCGGGAGGAATGAGCAGTTCTTC
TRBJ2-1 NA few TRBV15 CATSRFPAGGTYNEQFF TGTGCCACCAGCAGATTCCCGGCGGGCGGGACCTACAATGAGCAGTTCTTC
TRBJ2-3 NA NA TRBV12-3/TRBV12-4 CASRQKRAVVSTDTQYF TGTGCCAGCAGACAAAAGCGGGCCGTCGTCAGCACAGATACGCAGTATTTT
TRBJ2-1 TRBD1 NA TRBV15 CATSRRGTGGNEQFF TGTGCCACCAGCAGAAGGGGGACAGGGGGCAATGAGCAGTTCTTC
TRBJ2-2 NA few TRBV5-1 CASSTSPGELFF TGCGCCAGCAGCACGTCTCCCGGGGAGCTGTTTTTT
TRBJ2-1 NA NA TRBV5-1 CASSLSRERINEQFF TGCGCCAGCAGCTTGTCCAGGGAAAGGATCAATGAGCAGTTCTTC
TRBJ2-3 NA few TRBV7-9 CASSLREATQYF TGTGCCAGCAGCTTACGAGAGGCTACGCAGTATTTT
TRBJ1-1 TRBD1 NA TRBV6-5 CASSYSLGQGGTFF TGTGCCAGCAGTTACTCGTTAGGACAGGGGGGGACTTTCTTT
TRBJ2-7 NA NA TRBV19 CASSIGHFPPPNYEQYF TGTGCCAGTAGTATTGGACATTTTCCGCCACCTAACTACGAGCAGTACTTC
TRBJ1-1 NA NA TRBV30 CAWSTIMNTEAFF TGTGCCTGGAGCACAATTATGAACACTGAAGCTTTCTTT
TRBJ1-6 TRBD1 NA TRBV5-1 CASSLPSPGQGNSPLHF TGCGCCAGCAGCTTACCTTCTCCGGGACAGGGTAATTCACCCCTCCACTTT
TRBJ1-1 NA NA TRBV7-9 CASSLPRGLSTEAFF TGTGCCAGCAGCTTGCCCAGGGGTTTGAGCACTGAAGCTTTCTTT
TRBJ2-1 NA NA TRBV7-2 CASSPRGNYNEQFF TGTGCCAGCAGCCCGAGGGGCAACTACAATGAGCAGTTCTTC
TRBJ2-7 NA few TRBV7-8 CASSVGTEEQYF TGTGCCAGCAGCGTAGGGACTGAAGAGCAGTACTTC
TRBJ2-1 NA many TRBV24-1 CATSDLAGSYNEQFF TGTGCCACCAGTGATTTAGCCGGCTCCTACAATGAGCAGTTCTTC